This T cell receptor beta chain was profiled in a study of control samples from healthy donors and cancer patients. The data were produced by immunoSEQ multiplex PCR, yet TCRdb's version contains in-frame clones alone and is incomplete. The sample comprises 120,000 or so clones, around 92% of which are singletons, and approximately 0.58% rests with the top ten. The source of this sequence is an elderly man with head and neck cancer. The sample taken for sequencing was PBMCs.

In DNA form, the CDR3 reads TGTGCCACCAGCAGAGATTTTAGCGGGGGGTTTACTGAGCAGTTCTTC. Its protein is CATSRDFSGGFTEQFF. The chain joins TRBV15 to TRBJ2-1, with 10 bases identical to TRBD2. CDR3 length: 16 residues. V trimming: 0 bases; J trimming: 9 bases; junction bases outside the gene matches: 8. Germline assignment: CDR1 LNHNV and CDR2 YYDKDF (reference sequence).